This passage covers 20 T cell receptor beta chains from one sample sequenced in a study of control samples from healthy donors and cancer patients. Clones were sequenced by immunoSEQ multiplex PCR, and TCRdb holds only the in-frame ones, with some missing. The table shows some 90,000 clones, with approximately 90% occurring only once. What was sequenced was blood. These receptors were obtained from a woman in her twenties or thirties in good health.

V and J are TRBV18 and TRBJ1-2; D is uncertain. The CDR3 is made up of 12 amino acids. V was trimmed by 4 bases and J by 6 bases, leaving 9 bases between them. Germline CDR1 KGHSH, CDR2 LQKENI. CDR3 amino acids: CASSLQGNGYTF. In DNA, the CDR3 is TGTGCCAGCTCACTACAAGGGAATGGCTACACCTTC.

The chain recombines TRBV3-1 (or the pseudogene TRBV3-2) with TRBJ2-1, with a possible D match to TRBD2 (5 bases). The V end lost 1 base, the J end lost 6 bases, and 10 bases lay between the germline ends. Germline V gives CDR1 LGHDT, CDR2 YNNKEL (reference sequence). This CDR3 region has 14 residues. This chain's CDR3 is CASSQGAASNEQFF. The DNA for the CDR3 is TGTGCCAGCAGCCAAGGAGCGGCTAGCAATGAGCAGTTCTTC.

The V call is TRBV6-2 or TRBV6-3, the J call TRBJ2-2; TRBD2 matches at 7 bases. This CDR3 comprises 19 residues. The V gene end was trimmed by 6 bases and the J gene end by 4 bases; junction bases not matched to a gene: 20. In germline, CDR1 is MNHEY, CDR2 SVGEGT. The CDR3 DNA is TGTGCCAGCAGCAAAGTTAGGACCGGCCGGACTAGTGGCACCGGGGAGCTGTTTTTT. Its translation is CASSKVRTGRTSGTGELFF.

The chain has TRBV20-1 and TRBJ1-2, with a weak D call TRBD1 (5 bases). Germline V lookup: CDR1 DFQATT, CDR2 SNEGSKA (reference sequence). This CDR3 has 10 residues. V was pared by 5 bases and J by 11 bases, with 12 bases between. Here the CDR3 DNA reads TGCAGTGCTTTCATCGACAGTTACACCTTC. It yields the protein CSAFIDSYTF.

As to this clone: A junction boundary mismatches the germline segment, possibly from a read error. V gene TRBV29-1 combines with J gene TRBJ1-2; the D is unclear. CDR3 length: 12 amino acids. Germline V lookup: CDR1 SQVTM, CDR2 ANQGSEA. As DNA, the CDR3 is TGCAGCGTTGGATCTCCAGCTAATGGTTACACCTTC. It translates to CSVGSPANGYTF. The whole variable domain, remainder taken from reference TRBV29-1 and TRBJ1-2, is SAVISQKPSRDICQRGTSLTIQCQVDSQVTMMFWYRQQPGQSLTLIATANQGSEATYESGFVIDKFPISRPNLTFSTLTVSNMSPEDSSIYLCSVGSPANGYTFGSGTRLTVV.

The J gene is TRBJ1-1, the V gene TRBV19; 8 bases fit TRBD1. Germline trimming cut 6 bases from V and 4 bases from J; bases unmatched to any gene: 10. The CDR3 extends over 15 amino acids. Germline CDR1 is LNHDA and CDR2 is SQIVND (reference sequence). The CDR3 sequence is CASRPKTGVITEAFF. The CDR3 nucleotides read TGTGCCAGTAGGCCTAAGACAGGGGTAATCACTGAAGCTTTCTTT.

This chain links TRBV5-6 with TRBJ1-4; a weak D match, TRBD1 (6 bases). The CDR3 spans 15 residues. The germline gives CDR1 SGHDT, CDR2 YYEEEE. V was cut by 0 bases and J by 5 bases, with 11 bases left in between. CDR3 in DNA: TGTGCCAGCAGCTTGGTGGGGACACCCAATGAAAAACTGTTTTTT. Its protein product is CASSLVGTPNEKLFF. Combining the CDR3 with reference TRBV5-6 and TRBJ1-4 gives the whole variable domain DAGVTQSPTHLIKTRGQQVTLRCSPKSGHDTVSWYQQALGQGPQFIFQYYEEEERQRGNFPDRFSGHQFPNYSSELNVNALLLGDSALYLCASSLVGTPNEKLFFGSGTQLSVL.

The CDR3 sequence is CASSLAVGHSSNQPQHF. In DNA, the CDR3 is TGTGCCAGCAGCTTAGCTGTGGGGCACAGTAGCAATCAGCCCCAGCATTTT. This chain links TRBV5-5 with TRBJ1-5; tentatively, D is TRBD1 (5 bases). The CDR3 totals 17 residues. CDR1 SGHKS and CDR2 YYEKEE come from the germline V gene (reference sequence). Trimming shortened V by 2 bases and J by 0 bases, and 15 bases separated the two germline ends. The entire variable domain, with the rest obtained from reference TRBV5-5 and TRBJ1-5, is as follows: DAGVTQSPTHLIKTRGQQVTLRCSPISGHKSVSWYQQVLGQGPQFIFQYYEKEERGRGNFPDRFSARQFPNYSSELNVNALLLGDSALYLCASSLAVGHSSNQPQHFGDGTRLSIL.

This sequence joins TRBV23-1 and TRBJ2-3; 8 nucleotides align to TRBD1. TRBV23-1 is an open reading frame, and its role is uncertain. V shed 10 bases and J 4 bases; nucleotides not matched to a gene: 13. The CDR3 totals 15 residues. CDR3 region: CATSYRGKSSDTQYF. In DNA form, the CDR3 reads TGCGCCACCTCATACAGGGGGAAGAGCTCAGATACGCAGTATTTT.

The V gene is TRBV5-4, the J gene TRBJ1-1; D call uncertain. V dropped 1 base and J dropped 4 bases, with 20 bases sitting between them. The CDR3 has 17 residues. Germline values: CDR1 SGHNT, CDR2 YYREEE (reference sequence). The CDR3 DNA is TGTGCCAGCAGCTTGAGTCCCGAGGGTTCCGGTGGCACTGAAGCTTTCTTT. The encoded protein is CASSLSPEGSGGTEAFF.

The chain uses TRBV28 and TRBJ1-1, with D tentatively TRBD1 (5 bases). This CDR3 spans 15 amino acids. V was cut by 4 bases and J by 6 bases, with 18 bases left in between. The germline gives CDR1 MDHEN, CDR2 SYDVKM. CDR3 DNA sequence: TGTGCCAGCAGTTCCCCCCGGCCGGCGGGGCCTGAAGCTTTCTTT. This gives the protein CASSSPRPAGPEAFF. Full variable domain (remainder filled in from reference TRBV28 and TRBJ1-1): DVKVTQSSRYLVKRTGEKVFLECVQDMDHENMFWYRQDPGLGLRLIYFSYDVKMKEKGDIPEGYSVSREKKERFSLILESASTNQTSMYLCASSSPRPAGPEAFFGQGTRLTVV.

The V gene is TRBV2, the J gene TRBJ1-6, with D unclear. Trimming shortened V by 7 bases and J by 0 bases, and 10 bases separated the two germline ends. This CDR3 comprises 15 residues. Germline V gene sequence: CDR1 SNHLY, CDR2 FYNNEI. CDR3 loop: CASKTDSSYNSPLHF. CDR3 DNA: TGTGCCAGCAAAACAGATAGCTCCTATAATTCACCCCTCCACTTT. The full variable domain, in which reference TRBV2 and TRBJ1-6 provide the parts outside the CDR3, is EPEVTQTPSHQVTQMGQEVILRCVPISNHLYFYWYRQILGQKVEFLVSFYNNEISEKSEIFDDQFSVERPDGSNFTLKIRSTKLEDSAMYFCASKTDSSYNSPLHFGNGTRLTVT.

This chain links TRBV5-1 with TRBJ1-5; D perhaps matches TRBD1 (5 bases). The V end was cut by 4 bases, the J end by 3 bases, with 14 bases between. CDR1 is SGHRS and CDR2 is YFSETQ in the germline V gene. The CDR3 has 15 residues. CDR3 nucleotide sequence: TGCGCCAGCAGCCGGGTCGGGGGAAACAATCAGCCCCAGCATTTT. It is translated as CASSRVGGNNQPQHF.

The rearrangement uses TRBV27 and TRBJ1-6; D is possibly TRBD1 (6 bases). This CDR3 contains 15 residues. The V gene lost 5 bases and the J gene lost 2 bases, with 10 bases spanning the gap. CDR1 and CDR2 (germline): MNHEY, SMNVEV (reference sequence). CDR3 nucleotide sequence: TGTGCCAGCAGTCACGGACAGACCTATAATTCACCCCTCCACTTT. It codes for CASSHGQTYNSPLHF.

CDR3 DNA sequence: TGTGCCAGCAGCCCCTTCGCTAACACTGAAGCTTTCTTT. As protein: CASSPFANTEAFF. V usage is TRBV27 and J usage is TRBJ1-1; D is ambiguous. V dropped 6 bases and J dropped 2 bases, with 10 bases sitting between them. Germline values: CDR1 MNHEY, CDR2 SMNVEV (reference sequence). There are 13 residues in the CDR3.

The genes are TRBV4-1 and TRBJ2-5; D is perhaps TRBD2 (6 bases). The CDR3 spans 15 residues. Trimming cost V 4 bases and J 5 bases, with 17 bases left between them. Germline V CDR1 and CDR2: MGHRA, YSYEKL. CDR3 residues: CASSPSTGRSETQYF. The CDR3, as DNA: TGCGCCAGCAGCCCCTCTACGGGGAGGAGTGAGACCCAGTACTTC.

This rearrangement joins TRBV15 to TRBJ1-1; D is uncertain. The V end was cut by 0 bases, the J end by 0 bases, with 2 bases between. Germline V gene sequence: CDR1 LNHNV, CDR2 YYDKDF (reference sequence). The CDR3 spans 13 residues. CDR3 protein: CATSRDLNTEAFF. CDR3 nucleotides: TGTGCCACCAGCAGAGATTTGAACACTGAAGCTTTCTTT.

J is TRBJ2-3 and V is TRBV20-1, with TRBD2 as a possible D gene (5 bases). Germline lookup yields CDR1 DFQATT and CDR2 SNEGSKA (reference sequence). CDR3 size: 15 residues. The V end was cut by 3 bases, the J end by 1 base, with 14 bases between. CDR3 protein: CSASSSGTRTDTQYF. The CDR3 nucleotides are TGCAGTGCTAGTTCGTCGGGAACGCGCACAGATACGCAGTATTTT.

The rearrangement joins TRBV6-5 to TRBJ1-1; D is unclear. This CDR3 comprises 16 residues. Trimming shortened V by 2 bases and J by 4 bases, and 17 bases separated the two germline ends. Germline V lookup: CDR1 MNHEY, CDR2 SVGAGI. The CDR3 DNA sequence: TGTGCCAGCAGTTACGGGGTCTCGGGAGCGGGCACTGAAGCTTTCTTT. Translating it yields CASSYGVSGAGTEAFF.

This sequence joins TRBV27 and TRBJ2-7; D remains ambiguous. CDR3 length: 13 amino acids. The germline CDR1 and CDR2 sequences are MNHEY and SMNVEV (reference sequence). V was cut by 3 bases and J by 0 bases, with 6 bases left in between. CDR3 residues: CASSFPNSYEQYF. The CDR3 nucleotides read TGTGCCAGCAGTTTCCCTAACTCCTACGAGCAGTACTTC.